The 31 T cell receptor beta chains below were found in one sample sequenced in a study of cytomegalovirus exposure and HLA in healthy donors (dated by TCRdb to 2015 to 2018). The receptor library was made with the immunoSEQ multiplex PCR assay. For the multiplex PCR, a mixture combining 60 forward primers for TCR Vbeta segments and 13 reverse primers for TCR Jbeta segments was used. TCRdb obtained this table from immuneACCESS and retained in-frame rearrangements with V and J assigned. These tables miss some clones; where compared with another copy, unresolved V genes account for less than half of the shortfall, and the remainder is unexplained. Counted in this sample were around 150,000 clones; 8.9% of them appeared once. The top ten clones comprise about 7.5% of the sample. Source material: PBMCs. The receptors come from a woman between 40 and 55 years old in good health and CMV-seropositive.

Comment on this clone: At one boundary the junction diverges from the germline segment, which might be a read error. V is TRBV7-2 and J is TRBJ2-7; D is perhaps TRBD2 (7 bases). The germline CDR1 and CDR2 sequences are SGHTA and FQGNSA. This CDR3 has 15 amino acids. The CDR3 sequence is CASSPTPGGGARSLF. The CDR3 DNA reads as TGTGCCAGCAGCCCGACGCCAGGCGGGGGCGCCCGCTCTCTTTTC.

This clone occurred a few times. The chain has TRBV6-5 and TRBJ2-7, with D tentatively TRBD1 (6 bases). Per the germline V gene, CDR1 is MNHEY and CDR2 is SVGAGI. This CDR3 is built from 16 residues. V gave up 0 bases and J gave up 4 bases, with 16 bases separating them. The CDR3 region is CASSYSGHGGSYEQYF. DNA for the CDR3: TGTGCCAGCAGTTACTCAGGGCATGGGGGCTCTTACGAGCAGTACTTC.

This clone came up a few times. The gene calls are TRBV15 and TRBJ1-4, with TRBD1 matching over 9 bases. In germline, CDR1 is LNHNV, CDR2 YYDKDF (reference sequence). There are 14 residues in the CDR3. The trim removed 5 bases at V and 5 bases at J, leaving 3 bases unmatched. The CDR3 reads CATSGTGKNEKLFF. The CDR3 DNA reads TGTGCCACCAGCGGGACAGGGAAAAATGAAAAACTGTTTTTT.

The chain joins TRBV5-1 to TRBJ2-1; D gene ambiguous. CDR1 is SGHRS and CDR2 is YFSETQ in the germline V gene. There are 16 residues in the CDR3. V lost 0 bases and J 2 bases, leaving 12 bases between the germline ends. The CDR3: CASSLAVVPAYNEQFF. The CDR3 bases are TGCGCCAGCAGCTTGGCCGTGGTGCCAGCCTACAATGAGCAGTTCTTC.

This clone has more than one count but fewer than ten. V usage is TRBV2 and J usage is TRBJ2-5; the D gene is possibly TRBD2 (7 bases). The V and J ends lost 7 bases and 5 bases respectively, with 20 bases between them. Per the germline V gene, CDR1 is SNHLY and CDR2 is FYNNEI. The CDR3 runs to 15 residues. The CDR3 protein is CASNQLGGARETQYF. CDR3 sequence (DNA): TGTGCCAGCAACCAGTTAGGGGGGGCCCGGGAGACCCAGTACTTC.

This clone was detected only a few times. The germline gene is not matched at one end of the junction; a read error may be the cause. The sample holds other DNA sequences that translate to the same CDR3. Here the CDR3 reads CASSLGGATYEQYF. CDR3 nucleotides: TGTGCCAGCAGTTTAGGAGGGGCGACCTACGAGCAGTACTTT. The chain carries TRBV27 and TRBJ2-7; TRBD2 might be the D (6 bases). This CDR3 comprises 14 residues. Per the germline V gene, CDR1 is MNHEY and CDR2 is SMNVEV (reference sequence).

The CDR3 region has the DNA TGCAGCGCACTGGGGGAGGCAACTAATGAAAAACTGTTTTTT. This codes for CSALGEATNEKLFF. V usage is TRBV29-1 and J usage is TRBJ1-4, with D perhaps TRBD1 (5 bases). Trimming shortened V by 7 bases and J by 0 bases, and 12 bases separated the two germline ends. The CDR3 contains 14 residues. The V gene's germline CDR1 is SQVTM and CDR2 ANQGSEA.

This clone was recorded a few times. The gene calls are TRBV4-3 and TRBJ1-6; D may be TRBD1 (6 bases). Between the trimmed V and J ends, which lost 0 bases and 9 bases, there was a span of 12 bases. CDR1 LGHNA and CDR2 YSLEER come from the germline V gene. The CDR3 has 15 residues. CDR3 coding DNA: TGCGCCAGCAGCCAAGAGGGCAGGGGTGGTTCACCCCTCCACTTT. Its protein is CASSQEGRGGSPLHF.

The chain carries TRBV5-1 and TRBJ2-1; weak D call: TRBD2 (5 bases). V lost 3 bases to trimming and J lost 8 bases, with 21 bases between them. Germline CDR1 is SGHRS and CDR2 is YFSETQ. This CDR3 region has 16 residues. CDR3 residues: CASSYDMGPRRDEQFF. CDR3 in DNA: TGCGCCAGCAGCTATGACATGGGCCCTCGGCGGGATGAGCAGTTCTTC.

This clone was observed a handful of times. The sample carries other DNA sequences with the same CDR3. The chain links TRBV7-2 to TRBJ1-2; 7 nucleotides agree with TRBD1. Germline values: CDR1 SGHTA, CDR2 FQGNSA. The V gene end was trimmed by 5 bases and the J gene end by 3 bases; junction bases not matched to a gene: 3. This CDR3 is 13 amino acids long. The CDR3 DNA is TGTGCCAGCAGCCTCGACAGGGACTATGGCTACACCTTC. Amino acid sequence: CASSLDRDYGYTF.

This chain links TRBV6-1 with TRBJ2-3, with TRBD2 identical over 7 bases. CDR1 and CDR2 from the germline V gene are MNHNS and SASEGT. V was clipped by 3 bases and J by 0 bases; unmatched bases: 3. This CDR3 spans 15 amino acids. Written as DNA, the CDR3 is TGTGCCAGCAGTGACAGCGGGGTGAGCACAGATACGCAGTATTTT. As protein: CASSDSGVSTDTQYF.

This clone was picked up a small number of times. This CDR3 is CASSLAHGDNSPLHF. In DNA, the CDR3 is TGTGCCAGCAGCTTAGCCCACGGGGATAATTCACCCCTCCACTTT. The chain links TRBV7-6 to TRBJ1-6; D not certain. The germline CDR1 and CDR2 sequences are SGHVS and FNYEAQ. Trimming took off 0 bases at V and 5 bases at J, with 8 bases between the two ends. The length of the CDR3 is 15 residues. Variable domain in full (rest from reference TRBV7-6 and TRBJ1-6): GAGVSQSPRYKVTKRGQDVALRCDPISGHVSLYWYRQALGQGPEFLTYFNYEAQQDKSGLPNDRFSAERPEGSISTLTIQRTEQRDSAMYRCASSLAHGDNSPLHFGNGTRLTVT.

This clone was counted between two and nine times. The chain couples TRBV11-3 to TRBJ1-2; no definite D call. The CDR3 sequence is 16 residues long. V lost 4 bases and J 8 bases, leaving 23 bases between the germline ends. Germline V lookup: CDR1 SGHNT, CDR2 YENEEA. Here the CDR3 DNA reads TGTGCCAGCAGCTACGAAAACATCCCATCGGGGATCGGCTACACCTTC. Encoded protein: CASSYENIPSGIGYTF.

The V call is TRBV5-6, the J call TRBJ2-3; possible D gene TRBD2, 6 bases. V was cut by 1 base and J by 0 bases, with 9 bases left in between. There are 15 residues in the CDR3. Germline CDR1 reads SGHDT; CDR2 reads YYEEEE. CDR3 protein: CASSLLAMSTDTQYF. The DNA for the CDR3 is TGTGCCAGCAGCTTGCTAGCGATGAGCACAGATACGCAGTATTTT.

The sample holds a few counts of this clone. The chain employs TRBV27 and TRBJ1-2, with 12 bases lining up with TRBD1. V gave up 8 bases and J gave up 8 bases; unmatched junction bases: 18. Germline V gene data show CDR1 as MNHEY and CDR2 as SMNVEV (reference sequence). The CDR3 is 17 amino acids. In DNA form, the CDR3 reads TGTGCCAGCGCCTTATTATTACAGGGACAGGGGGCTGGGGGCTACACCTTC. Protein product: CASALLLQGQGAGGYTF.

This clone came up a few times. This rearrangement joins TRBV19 to TRBJ2-1; 10 positions match TRBD2. Germline V gene data show CDR1 as LNHDA and CDR2 as SQIVND (reference sequence). CDR3 size: 15 residues. The J segment lost 4 bases and the V segment lost 8 bases, leaving 8 bases of the junction unmatched. CDR3 residues: CASATSGREYNEQFF. For the CDR3, the DNA is TGTGCCAGTGCGACTAGCGGGCGGGAATACAATGAGCAGTTCTTC.

The chain carries TRBV6-1 and TRBJ1-5, with a tentative D call TRBD1 (6 bases). This CDR3 is built from 16 residues. CDR1 and CDR2 from the germline V gene are MNHNS and SASEGT. Trimming took 0 bases from V and 7 from J, leaving 16 bases between them. CDR3 amino acids: CASSEAWGGAEQPQHF. CDR3 DNA: TGTGCCAGCAGTGAAGCTTGGGGGGGCGCGGAACAGCCCCAGCATTTT.

This clone was counted between two and nine times. This chain uses TRBV7-2 with TRBJ2-3, with D possibly TRBD2 on 5 matching bases. This CDR3 region has 14 residues. Germline V gene data show CDR1 as SGHTA and CDR2 as FQGNSA. Trimming shortened V by 4 bases and J by 2 bases, and 10 bases separated the two germline ends. The DNA for the CDR3 is TGTGCCAGCAGCTCCCGGGAAAACACAGATACGCAGTATTTT. It encodes CASSSRENTDTQYF.

With respect to this clone: Compared with germline, one end of the junction differs, possibly owing to a read error. The chain combines TRBV19 with TRBJ1-5; no clear D gene. The CDR3 length is 13 residues. Germline-derived CDR1 and CDR2 are LNHDA and SQIVND (reference sequence). The DNA for the CDR3 is TGTGTCAGTAACCTAAACCGGGGTCAGCCCCAGCATTTT. Translating gives CVSNLNRGQPQHF.

The CDR3 sequence: CASRRDQVPTGELFF. DNA for the CDR3: TGTGCCAGCAGGAGAGACCAGGTACCCACCGGGGAGCTGTTTTTT. The chain uses TRBV2 and TRBJ2-2, with D unclear. The CDR3 has 15 amino acids. CDR1 and CDR2 from the germline V gene are SNHLY and FYNNEI. The V and J ends lost 6 bases and 4 bases respectively, with 15 bases between them.

A few counts support this clone. This rearrangement joins TRBV19 to TRBJ1-4; D gene uncertain. The CDR3 covers 13 residues. The ends were cut back, 4 bases at V and 8 bases at J, with 11 bases in the middle. In germline, CDR1 is LNHDA, CDR2 SQIVND (reference sequence). The CDR3 region is CASSSGREEKLFF. CDR3 sequence (DNA): TGTGCCAGTAGTAGCGGGCGGGAGGAAAAACTGTTTTTT.

V gene TRBV5-1 combines with J gene TRBJ2-1; 8 bases agree with TRBD2. The CDR3 has 16 amino acids. The V gene's germline CDR1 is SGHRS and CDR2 YFSETQ. With V trimmed by 4 bases and J by 4 bases, 10 bases remained unmatched. The CDR3: CASSPAGAGAYNEQFF. DNA of the CDR3: TGCGCCAGCAGCCCCGCCGGAGCGGGGGCATACAATGAGCAGTTCTTC.

The chain is built from TRBV5-1 and TRBJ2-5; D is perhaps TRBD2 (6 bases). Trimming stripped 4 bases from V and 5 bases from J, with 21 bases between. Germline V gene data show CDR1 as SGHRS and CDR2 as YFSETQ. The CDR3 contains 16 residues. CDR3 DNA: TGCGCCAGCAGCCCCCTTACTAGCCAGGGTCCGGAGACCCAGTACTTC. It is translated as CASSPLTSQGPETQYF.

The genes are TRBV29-1 and TRBJ1-1; perhaps TRBD1 as D (5 bases). Trimming cost V 0 bases and J 10 bases, with 12 bases left between them. Germline V gives CDR1 SQVTM, CDR2 ANQGSEA. The CDR3 is 12 amino acids. CDR3 DNA sequence: TGCAGCGTTGAAGATGGGGCCGTTCGAGCTTTCTTT. Its translation: CSVEDGAVRAFF.

The sample holds a few counts of this clone. The rearrangement uses TRBV5-6 and TRBJ2-7; D gene unclear. There are 12 residues in the CDR3. Trimming stripped 0 bases from V and 3 bases from J, with 4 bases between. Germline V gives CDR1 SGHDT, CDR2 YYEEEE. DNA of the CDR3: TGTGCCAGCAGCTTGGATAACTACGAGCAGTACTTC. As protein: CASSLDNYEQYF.

This clone was recorded a few times. The gene calls are TRBV10-3 and TRBJ1-1, with D tentatively TRBD1 (6 bases). CDR3 length: 14 residues. Germline values: CDR1 ENHRY, CDR2 SYGVKD. Trimming took off 7 bases at V and 2 bases at J, with 14 bases between the two ends. Written as DNA, the CDR3 is TGTGCCATCAAGAGGGACAACTCAAACACTGAAGCTTTCTTT. Protein product: CAIKRDNSNTEAFF.

This clone has more than one count but fewer than ten. The chain uses TRBV5-8 and TRBJ2-3; 10 bases map to TRBD2. The germline V gene has CDR1 SGHTS and CDR2 YDEGEE. The CDR3 is 15 residues long. V was clipped by 5 bases and J by 4 bases; unmatched bases: 7. The CDR3 nucleotides are TGTGCCAGCAGTCTAGCGGGGGCCCCGCCAGATACGCAGTATTTT. This gives the protein CASSLAGAPPDTQYF.

The table lists this clone with a few counts. The rearrangement links TRBV19 to TRBJ2-7; 8 bases fit TRBD1. CDR1 LNHDA and CDR2 SQIVND come from the germline V gene (reference sequence). The trim removed 5 bases at V and 1 base at J, leaving 4 bases unmatched. The CDR3 is 14 residues long. This CDR3 reads CASSPWTGSYEQYF. The CDR3 coding sequence is TGTGCCAGTAGTCCTTGGACAGGGTCCTACGAGCAGTACTTC.

The chain has TRBV6-4 and TRBJ2-6; D is unresolved. The CDR3 contains 15 residues. From germline, CDR1 is MRHNA and CDR2 SNTAGT. Trimming pared 0 bases from V and 0 bases from J, leaving 3 bases between. The CDR3 DNA reads TGTGCCAGCAGTGACTCGGCCTCTGGGGCCAACGTCCTGACTTTC. Protein: CASSDSASGANVLTF.

This clone has a handful of counts. This sequence joins TRBV11-3 and TRBJ2-3; D might be TRBD1 (6 bases). Germline V gene sequence: CDR1 SGHNT, CDR2 YENEEA. The CDR3 has 17 residues. With 5 bases removed from V and 1 base from J, the gap between germline ends came to 19 bases. CDR3 bases: TGTGCCAGCAGCGATTATCCGACAGGAGTCGGCACAGATACGCAGTATTTT. Its protein product is CASSDYPTGVGTDTQYF. The variable domain in full, with the rest retrieved from reference TRBV11-3 and TRBJ2-3, is EAGVVQSPRYKIIEKKQPVAFWCNPISGHNTLYWYLQNLGQGPELLIRYENEEAVDDSQLPKDRFSAERLKGVDSTLKIQPAELGDSAVYLCASSDYPTGVGTDTQYFGPGTRLTVL.

This clone has just a few counts. The chain combines TRBV10-3 with TRBJ1-2; 8 positions agree with TRBD1. After removal of 3 bases from V and 3 bases from J, the junction contained 3 bases not matched to a gene. The CDR3 loop spans 14 amino acids. Germline CDR1 and CDR2: ENHRY and SYGVKD. The CDR3 bases are TGTGCCATCAGTGAAGCGACAGGGGACTATGGCTACACCTTC. Amino acid sequence: CAISEATGDYGYTF.